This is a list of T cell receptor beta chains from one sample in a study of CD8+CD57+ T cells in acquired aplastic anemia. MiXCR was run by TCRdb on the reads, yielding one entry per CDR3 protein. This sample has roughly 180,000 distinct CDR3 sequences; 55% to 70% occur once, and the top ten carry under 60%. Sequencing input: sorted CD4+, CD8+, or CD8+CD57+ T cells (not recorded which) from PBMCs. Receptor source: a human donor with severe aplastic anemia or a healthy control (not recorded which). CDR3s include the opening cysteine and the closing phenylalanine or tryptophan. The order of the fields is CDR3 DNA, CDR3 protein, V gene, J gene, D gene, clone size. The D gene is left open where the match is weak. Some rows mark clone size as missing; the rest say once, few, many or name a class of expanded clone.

TGTGCCAGCAGTGAAGATGGGAGCTCCTACAATGAGCAGTTCTTC	CASSEDGSSYNEQFF	TRBV2	TRBJ2-1	NA	NA
TGTGCCAGTAGTATCGGGACGGCCGCCTACGAGCAGTACTTC	CASSIGTAAYEQYF	TRBV19	TRBJ2-7	NA	NA
TGTGCCAGAAGTCCGAGGATTATCTATGGCTACTCCTTC	CARSPRIIYGYSF	TRBV12-3/TRBV12-4	TRBJ1-2	NA	few
TGTGCCAGCAGTGAGGACAGGGGAGAGACCCAGTACTTC	CASSEDRGETQYF	TRBV2	TRBJ2-5	TRBD1	NA
TGTGCCAGCAGCCCCCGGACCGTCAATGAGCAGTTCTTC	CASSPRTVNEQFF	TRBV7-8	TRBJ2-1	NA	many
TGTGCCAGCAGTTTTCTGGGCTACGAGCAGTACTTC	CASSFLGYEQYF	TRBV27	TRBJ2-7	NA	NA
TGTGCCAGTGGGGGGGGAGACACCTTC	CASGGGDTF	TRBV19	TRBJ1-2	NA	few
TGTGCCAGCAGTTTAGAGGAGGGGGCCAGGTATTTT	CASSLEEGARYF	TRBV12-3/TRBV12-4	TRBJ2-3	NA	NA
TGTGCCAGCAGCTTGCCCAGGTCACCCCTCCACTTT	CASSLPRSPLHF	TRBV7-3	TRBJ1-6	NA	NA
TGTGCCAGCAGTCAGGGGCCTCCCTACGAGCAGTACTTC	CASSQGPPYEQYF	TRBV2	TRBJ2-7	NA	NA
TGCGCCAGCAGTGATTCAAGGACAGGGATGTACACCTTC	CASSDSRTGMYTF	TRBV10-2	TRBJ1-2	TRBD1	NA
TGCAGCGTTGAAGCCGGGACAGGGGTCCGAGACTACGAGCAGTACTTC	CSVEAGTGVRDYEQYF	TRBV29-1	TRBJ2-7	TRBD1	many
TGCGCCAGCAGCCTAGACGTGGGTAGCGGGGGCAATGAGCAGTTCTTC	CASSLDVGSGGNEQFF	TRBV7-2	TRBJ2-1	TRBD2	once
TGTGCCAGCAGTTCCCCGCCCGGATCGGGACAGGGCGGTTTGGCCTACGAGCAGTACTTC	CASSSPPGSGQGGLAYEQYF	TRBV6-6	TRBJ2-7	TRBD1	NA
TGTGCCACCAGTGAAGACAGGGCGTACGAGCAGTACTTC	CATSEDRAYEQYF	TRBV24-1	TRBJ2-7	TRBD1	few
TGTGCCAGCAGCTTAGAGGGTCACGAGAACACCGGGGAGCTGTTTTTT	CASSLEGHENTGELFF	TRBV7-2	TRBJ2-2	NA	NA
TGTGCCAGCAGCTGGGGGGGAATGGATACGCAGTATTTT	CASSWGGMDTQYF	TRBV11-2	TRBJ2-3	TRBD2	many
TGTGCCACCAGCACAGGGGCGGGAGGCTACACCTTC	CATSTGAGGYTF	TRBV24-1	TRBJ1-2	TRBD1	NA
TGTGCCAGCAGCTTAGATCGGTTGGGACTATATGGCTACACCTTC	CASSLDRLGLYGYTF	TRBV7-9	TRBJ1-2	NA	NA
TGTGCCAGCAGCTTGGCGGGACAGGGGGCCGCCGGGGAGCTGTTTTTT	CASSLAGQGAAGELFF	TRBV7-2	TRBJ2-2	TRBD1	NA
TGCGCCGGCAGCCAGACTAGCGGGGTGGAGACCCAGTACTTC	CAGSQTSGVETQYF	TRBV5-1	TRBJ2-5	TRBD2	NA
TGTGCCAGCAGTCAGGGGGCGGATAATTCACCCCTCCACTTT	CASSQGADNSPLHF	TRBV6-4	TRBJ1-6	TRBD1	many
TGTGCCAGCAGCTTAATGTCCTACGAGCAGTACTTC	CASSLMSYEQYF	TRBV7-8	TRBJ2-7	NA	few
TGTGCCTGGAGTGTACTAGCCCCCCAGCCGAACACTGAAGCTTTCTTT	CAWSVLAPQPNTEAFF	TRBV30	TRBJ1-1	NA	NA
TGTGCCAGCAGCGTTGCGGGACAGGGTTCGGGGTACACCTTC	CASSVAGQGSGYTF	TRBV7-2	TRBJ1-2	TRBD1	NA
TGCAGTGCTAGTCCCTCGGGTATGGGGGTAGGTAACGAGCAGTACTTC	CSASPSGMGVGNEQYF	TRBV20-1	TRBJ2-7	NA	NA
TGTGCCAGCAGTTACCTCATGGCAACTAATGAAAAACTGTTTTTT	CASSYLMATNEKLFF	TRBV6-6	TRBJ1-4	NA	NA
TGCAGTGCCAGGGGAGGGGGGCGAGGTGACACTGAAGCTTTCTTT	CSARGGGRGDTEAFF	TRBV20-1	TRBJ1-1	NA	NA
TGTGCCAGCAGCCAAGACATTCCCACTGAAGCTTTCTTT	CASSQDIPTEAFF	TRBV3-1	TRBJ1-1	NA	few
TGTGCCAGCAGGCGGGGGGGACAGGGGACTTCACCCCTCCACTTT	CASRRGGQGTSPLHF	TRBV2	TRBJ1-6	TRBD1	many
TGCAGCCTCGACGGGAACACTGAAGCTTTCTTT	CSLDGNTEAFF	TRBV29-1	TRBJ1-1	NA	NA
TGTGCCAGCAGCGAGGGGGAGGGCAATGGCTACACCTTC	CASSEGEGNGYTF	TRBV9	TRBJ1-2	NA	NA
TGCGCCAGCAGCCACGGGACAGGACCTACTGAAGCTTTCTTT	CASSHGTGPTEAFF	TRBV5-1	TRBJ1-1	TRBD1	NA
TGCGCCAGCAGTCAGGGCTTTGGGGGCTACACCTTC	CASSQGFGGYTF	TRBV10-1	TRBJ1-2	NA	NA
TGCAGCGGCGGACTAGCGGGGACCGACGAGCAGTACTTC	CSGGLAGTDEQYF	TRBV29-1	TRBJ2-7	TRBD2	NA
TGTGCCACCAGCACCCTTCAGGGTAGGGAACTGTTTTTT	CATSTLQGRELFF	TRBV15	TRBJ1-4	NA	NA
TGTGCCAGCAGTGAAGTTCCAGGCAGCTCCTACGAGCAGTACTTC	CASSEVPGSSYEQYF	TRBV2	TRBJ2-7	NA	few
TGTGCCTGGAGCGTAGCCGTAGGCACTGAAGCTTTCTTT	CAWSVAVGTEAFF	TRBV30	TRBJ1-1	NA	NA
TGTGCCACCGCGGACATAAGTAATTCACCCCTCCACTTT	CATADISNSPLHF	TRBV7-2	TRBJ1-6	NA	NA
TGCAGCGTTGCGAGGGAGGCGGAGGGTGAAGCTTTCTTT	CSVAREAEGEAFF	TRBV29-1	TRBJ1-1	NA	NA